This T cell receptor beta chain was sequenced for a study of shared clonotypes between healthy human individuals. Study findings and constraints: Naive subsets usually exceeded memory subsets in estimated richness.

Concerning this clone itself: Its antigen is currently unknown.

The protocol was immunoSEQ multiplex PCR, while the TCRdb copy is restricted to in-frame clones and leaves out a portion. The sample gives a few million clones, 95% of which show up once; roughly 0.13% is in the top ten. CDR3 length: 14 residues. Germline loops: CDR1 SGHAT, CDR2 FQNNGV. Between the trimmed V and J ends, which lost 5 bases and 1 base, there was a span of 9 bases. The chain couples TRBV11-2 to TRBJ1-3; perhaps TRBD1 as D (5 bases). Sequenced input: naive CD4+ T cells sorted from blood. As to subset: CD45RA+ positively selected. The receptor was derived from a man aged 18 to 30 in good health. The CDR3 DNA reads TGTGCCAGCAGCCTCAGGACATCTGGAAACACCATATATTTT. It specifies CASSLRTSGNTIYF. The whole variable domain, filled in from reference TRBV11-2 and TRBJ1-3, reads EAGVAQSPRYKIIEKRQSVAFWCNPISGHATLYWYQQILGQGPKLLIQFQNNGVVDDSQLPKDRFSAERLKGVDSTLKIQPAKLEDSAVYLCASSLRTSGNTIYFGEGSWLTVV.